The subject of this entry is one TCR beta chain. The specificity of this receptor is unknown. No base quality information exists; no much larger clone differs at one position. The patients had surgically resected primary melanoma that was considered potentially curable but at risk of metastatic recurrence. This sample was included in a study of primary melanoma T cells and metastatic recurrence (dated by TCRdb to about 2020). Study-wide context: The cohort was made up of roughly 180 primary melanomas of stage T2 to T4, with thickness greater than 1 mm. Whether patient outcome could be predicted by T-cell fraction and T-cell repertoire clonality in primary melanoma tumors was the question this study put to the test. The sequencing-derived T-cell fraction was compared with histopathological grading of tumor-infiltrating lymphocytes. The T-cell fraction measured by TCR beta sequencing was compared against progression-free survival as the clinical outcome. Overall results and qualifications from the work: The authors presented an effective T-cell-mediated antitumor response in primary melanoma only as a suggestion and not as a demonstrated mechanism. Adding T-cell fraction to tumor thickness reportedly improved progression-free survival prediction more than adding any other histopathological variable. Tumor T-cell fraction was reported to predict progression-free survival independently of thickness, ulceration, mitotic rate and age. A T-cell fraction above 20% appeared protective regardless of ulceration status, mitotic rate or nodal disease.

Libraries were constructed by the immunoSEQ multiplex PCR assay. Primary melanoma tumor tissue underwent high-throughput sequencing of the T-cell receptor beta chain. In the original analysis: The repertoire analyses covered TCRB CDR3 sharing between samples and the distribution of insertions and deletions. A gradient-boosted model ranked how well the T-cell fraction predicted outcome compared with histopathological variables. The table was pulled from immuneACCESS by TCRdb, which kept in-frame rearrangements only. Such tables lose some clones; where checked, under half of the loss comes from unresolved V genes, and the rest has no known cause. V and J calls and clone size follow that table, whereas D and trimming were derived from the DNA. This sample's clone table shows more than 40 clones. Sequencing was carried out using melanoma tumor tissue. The TCR was taken from a human donor with melanoma.

CDR3 loop: CASSPFATPYNEQFF. In nucleotides, the sequence is TGTGCCAGCAGCCCTTTTGCGACCCCTTACAATGAGCAGTTCTTC. The sequence is built from TRBV11-3 and TRBJ2-1, with the D segment identity uncertain. CDR1 and CDR2 are drawn from the germline V gene: SGHNT, YENEEA. V loses 5 bases of germline sequence and J loses 4 bases, and the interval between the two ends is 15 bases. Taken from cysteine to phenylalanine, the CDR3 has 15 residues. Just CDR3 DNA is preserved here, 45 bases in frame from base 1.